The rows below give T cell receptor beta chains drawn from one sample of a study of early stage breast cancer tumors. Method: immunoSEQ multiplex PCR; TCRdb's copy keeps in-frame clones and lacks some. The data hold 70,000 or so clones, with roughly 80% observed a single time. Sequenced input: blood. Receptor source: a person aged 35-49 years with breast cancer. Both conserved end residues are part of each CDR3. D genes are given only for firm matches. Only some rows state a clone size, as once, few, many or a class for expanded clones.

>TRBJ2-7|.|TRBV7-2|.
TGTGCCAGCAGCTACCCCCCAGGGCGCTACGAGCAGTACTTC
CASSYPPGRYEQYF
>TRBJ2-5|.|TRBV5-1|TRBD2
TGCGCCAGCAGCTGGACTAGCGGGAGGCCAGAGACCCAGTACTTC
CASSWTSGRPETQYF
>TRBJ2-3|.|TRBV28|.
TGTGCCAGCAGTCAAGGTCCTATCACAGATACGCAGTATTTT
CASSQGPITDTQYF
>TRBJ2-2|.|TRBV19|TRBD2
TGTGCCGCCAGGGGGACTAGCGGGAGGCCCGGGGAGCTGTTTTTT
CAARGTSGRPGELFF
>TRBJ2-1|.|TRBV4-1|TRBD2
TGCGCCAGCAGCCTCAGGACTAGCGGGGGGTTAGGGAATGAGCAGTTCTTC
CASSLRTSGGLGNEQFF
>TRBJ2-2|.|TRBV14|.
TGTGCCAGCAGCCAACAAGCGGGTCCCACCGGGGAGCTGTTTTTT
CASSQQAGPTGELFF
>TRBJ1-1|.|TRBV6-5|.
TGTGCCAGCAGTTACTCAGTGATGAACACTGAAGCTTTCTTT
CASSYSVMNTEAFF
>TRBJ2-1|once|TRBV30|.
TGTGCCTGGAGTACCTCAAAAGGTTACAATGAGCAGTTCTTC
CAWSTSKGYNEQFF
>TRBJ1-3|.|TRBV30|TRBD1
TGTGCCTGGAGCAGGGACAGGGGATCCTCTGGAAACACCATATATTTT
CAWSRDRGSSGNTIYF
>TRBJ1-1|.|TRBV2|TRBD1
TGTGCCAGCAGTGACGTGGGACAGGGGTCTGCGAACACTGAAGCTTTCTTT
CASSDVGQGSANTEAFF
>TRBJ1-2|.|TRBV28|.
TGTGCCAGCAGTCAACTCTATGGCTACACCTTC
CASSQLYGYTF
>TRBJ1-1|.|TRBV19|.
TGTGCCAGTAGTATGGCACAGCAGAACACTGAAGCTTTCTTT
CASSMAQQNTEAFF
>TRBJ2-7|few|TRBV4-1|.
TGCGCCAGCAGCCAAGATCGGGCCGCCCAACTCAGGGACGAGCAGTACTTC
CASSQDRAAQLRDEQYF
>TRBJ2-7|.|TRBV28|.
TGTGCCAGCAGACCGGACGGCTACGAGCAGTACTTC
CASRPDGYEQYF
>TRBJ1-1|.|TRBV5-1|TRBD1
TGCGCCAGCAGCTTGGCAGGGGGTGCCACTGAAGCTTTCTTT
CASSLAGGATEAFF
>TRBJ1-5|.|TRBV6-5|TRBD1
TGTGCCAGCAGTCACCGGGACAGGGCCAATCAGCCCCAGCATTTT
CASSHRDRANQPQHF
>TRBJ2-1|.|TRBV19|.
TGTGCCAGTAGTATAATAGGGGAGCAGTTCTTC
CASSIIGEQFF
>TRBJ2-2|.|TRBV7-6|.
TGTGCCAGCAGCCTAGACCGTATGGAGCTGTTTTTT
CASSLDRMELFF
>TRBJ2-4|few|TRBV7-9|.
TGTGCCAGCAGCTTAGGCAAAAACATTCAGTACTTC
CASSLGKNIQYF
>TRBJ2-3|few|TRBV28|TRBD2
TGTGCCAGCAGGGGACTAGCGCCTACGCAGTATTTT
CASRGLAPTQYF
>TRBJ2-1|.|TRBV28|.
TGTGCCAGCAGTTTCCTACCTGGTAAGGGGGAGTTCTTC
CASSFLPGKGEFF
>TRBJ1-4|.|TRBV19|.
TGTGCCAGTAGTATCCCCGGGGGTCCGGAAAAACTGTTTTTT
CASSIPGGPEKLFF
>TRBJ2-3|.|TRBV7-9|.
TGTGCCAGCAGCCGCAGCCGGACTAGCACAGATACGCAGTATTTT
CASSRSRTSTDTQYF
>TRBJ2-1|.|TRBV9|TRBD2
TGTGCCAGCAGCGACGGACTAGCGGGAGGGGGCTACAATGAGCAGTTCTTC
CASSDGLAGGGYNEQFF
>TRBJ1-2|.|TRBV6-6|TRBD1
TGTGCCAGCACTTACCAGGGGGACTATGGCTACACCTTC
CASTYQGDYGYTF
>TRBJ1-5|.|TRBV7-9|.
TGTGCCAGCAGCTTAGGAGGAGGCGGCAATCAGCCCCAGCATTTT
CASSLGGGGNQPQHF
>TRBJ2-7|.|TRBV5-1|TRBD2
TGCGCCAGCAGCTTGGATCTAGCGGGAGGAAGTGAGCAGTACTTC
CASSLDLAGGSEQYF
>TRBJ1-2|few|TRBV28|.
TGTGCCAGCAGACCACAGGGCTACTATGGCTACACCTTC
CASRPQGYYGYTF
>TRBJ1-5|.|TRBV6-6|TRBD1
TGTGCCAGCACTATCCTCGGACAGGGGAGCAATCAGCCCCAGCATTTT
CASTILGQGSNQPQHF
>TRBJ2-2|.|TRBV7-3|TRBD2
TGTGCCAGCAGCTCGGGACTAGGGGACACCGGGGAGCTGTTTTTT
CASSSGLGDTGELFF
>TRBJ1-1|.|TRBV7-9|TRBD1
TGTGCCAGCAGCCGCCTGACAGGGGGGACCACTGAAGCTTTCTTT
CASSRLTGGTTEAFF
>TRBJ1-5|.|TRBV30|.
TGTGCCTGGAGTCCCTCTGGGGTCTGGCAGCCCCAGCATTTT
CAWSPSGVWQPQHF
>TRBJ2-7|once|TRBV11-2|TRBD2
TGTGCCAGCAGCTTCAGTCCGACTAGCGAATTATTCTACGAGCAGTACTTC
CASSFSPTSELFYEQYF
>TRBJ1-4|.|TRBV4-1|.
TGCGCCAGCAGCCAAACCTACCGACAGTCACTTAATGAAAAACTGTTTTTT
CASSQTYRQSLNEKLFF
>TRBJ1-5|.|TRBV5-1|TRBD1
TGCGCCAGCAGCTTAGGACAGGAGGATCAGCCCCAGCATTTT
CASSLGQEDQPQHF
>TRBJ1-5|.|TRBV6-9|.
TGTGCCAGCAGTCCAAAATCACCCCCCCAGCATTTT
CASSPKSPPQHF
>TRBJ2-2|.|TRBV11-2|.
TGTGCCAGCAGCTTTTACACCGGGGAGCTGTTTTTT
CASSFYTGELFF
>TRBJ2-7|.|TRBV7-3|.
TGTGCCAGCAGCCCTAAACTCGCGGAGACTTACGAGCAGTACTTC
CASSPKLAETYEQYF
>TRBJ1-2|.|TRBV27|.
TGTGCCAGCAGTTTTAGGGTATCTCAAAGGGCTAACTATGGCTACACCTTC
CASSFRVSQRANYGYTF
>TRBJ2-3|.|TRBV19|.
TGTGCCAGTAGTACGGGACCCCGCGCAGATACGCAGTATTTT
CASSTGPRADTQYF
>TRBJ1-1|.|TRBV9|.
TGTGCCAGCAACCCCTCGGCAGGGTCCAACACTGAAGCTTTCTTT
CASNPSAGSNTEAFF
>TRBJ2-4|.|TRBV28|.
TGTGCCAGCAGTTCCACAGGGCTAGCCAAAAACATTCAGTACTTC
CASSSTGLAKNIQYF
>TRBJ1-1|.|TRBV10-3|TRBD1
TGTGCCATCAGTGTTGGGACAGGATTCATGAACACTGAAGCTTTCTTT
CAISVGTGFMNTEAFF
>TRBJ2-5|.|TRBV28|.
TGTGCCAGCAGTGCCTCGACAGGATCGTACCCAGAAGGAGAGACCCAGTACTTC
CASSASTGSYPEGETQYF
>TRBJ2-3|.|TRBV7-9|TRBD2
TGTGCCGTCCCCGAGCGGGGAGGATTCACAGATACGCAGTATTTT
CAVPERGGFTDTQYF
>TRBJ2-1|.|TRBV9|TRBD2
TGTGCCAGCAGCGCGACTAGCGGAAGTTGGGTCCGCGATGAGCAGTTCTTC
CASSATSGSWVRDEQFF
>TRBJ1-1|few|TRBV7-2|.
TGTGCCAGCAGCTTAATGGGGGCGAGGGCTTTCTTT
CASSLMGARAFF
>TRBJ1-1|.|TRBV10-3|.
TGTGCCATCAGGGGGGTAGGCACTGAAGCTTTCTTT
CAIRGVGTEAFF
>TRBJ2-2|.|TRBV7-7|.
TGTGCTAGCAGCCCAAGCAGCGGCTACACCGGGGAGCTGTTTTTT
CASSPSSGYTGELFF
>TRBJ2-1|.|TRBV5-1|TRBD2
TGCGCCAGCAGCTCAGCGCTAGCGGGCACCTACAATGAGCAGTTCTTC
CASSSALAGTYNEQFF
>TRBJ1-5|few|TRBV18|TRBD1
TGTGCCAGCTCGGAACAGGGGGCTAGCAATCAGCCCCAGCATTTT
CASSEQGASNQPQHF
>TRBJ1-1|once|TRBV28|.
TGTGCCAGCAGTTCCCCTCCAAGCACTGAAGCTTTCTTT
CASSSPPSTEAFF
>TRBJ1-1|.|TRBV27|.
TGTGCCAGCAGTATAACCCTGAACACTGAAGCTTTCTTT
CASSITLNTEAFF
>TRBJ1-1|.|TRBV19|TRBD1
TGTGCCAGTAGTCCGCTCCAGGGACAGGTGAACACTGAAGCTTTCTTT
CASSPLQGQVNTEAFF
>TRBJ2-2|once|TRBV6-1|.
TGTGCCAGCAGTGAACCCTCGATAGGGCCCGGGGAGCTGTTTTTT
CASSEPSIGPGELFF
>TRBJ1-3|.|TRBV27|.
TGTGCCAGCAGTTCCGTTATCTCTGGAAACACCATATATTTT
CASSSVISGNTIYF
>TRBJ1-1|.|TRBV7-2|.
TGTGCCAGCAGCTTCGGCAAGGGTAGGACTGAAGCTTTCTTT
CASSFGKGRTEAFF
>TRBJ2-3|.|TRBV19|.
TGTGCCAGTAGTCTACAGGGGAGCGGGAGCACAGATACGCAGTATTTT
CASSLQGSGSTDTQYF